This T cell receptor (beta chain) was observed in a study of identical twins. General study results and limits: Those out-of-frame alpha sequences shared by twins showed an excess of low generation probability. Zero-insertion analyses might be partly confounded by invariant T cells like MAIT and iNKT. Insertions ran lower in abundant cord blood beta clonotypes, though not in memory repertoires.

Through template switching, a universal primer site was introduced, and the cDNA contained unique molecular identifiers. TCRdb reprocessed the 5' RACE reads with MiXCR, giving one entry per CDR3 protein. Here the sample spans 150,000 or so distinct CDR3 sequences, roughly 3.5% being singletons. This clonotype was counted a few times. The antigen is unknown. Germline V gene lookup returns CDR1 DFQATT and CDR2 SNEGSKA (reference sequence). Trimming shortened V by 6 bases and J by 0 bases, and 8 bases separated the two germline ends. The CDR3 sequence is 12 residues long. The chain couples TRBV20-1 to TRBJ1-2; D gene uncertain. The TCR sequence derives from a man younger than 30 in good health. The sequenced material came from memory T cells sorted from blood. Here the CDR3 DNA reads TGCAGTGCAAAAACAGCTAACTATGGCTACACCTTC. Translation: CSAKTANYGYTF.